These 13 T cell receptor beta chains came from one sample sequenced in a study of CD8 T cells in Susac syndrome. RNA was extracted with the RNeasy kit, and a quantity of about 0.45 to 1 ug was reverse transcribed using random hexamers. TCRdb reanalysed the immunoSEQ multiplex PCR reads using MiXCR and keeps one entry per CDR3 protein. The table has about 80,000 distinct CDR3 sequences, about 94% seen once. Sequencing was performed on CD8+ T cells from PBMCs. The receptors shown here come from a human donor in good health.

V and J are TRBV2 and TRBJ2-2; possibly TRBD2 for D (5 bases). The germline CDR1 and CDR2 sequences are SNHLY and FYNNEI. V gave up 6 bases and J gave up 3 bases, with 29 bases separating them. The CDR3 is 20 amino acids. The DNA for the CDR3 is TGTGCCAGCAGCCCCCCTGAGGGCAACAGCTTTACCGTCGACACCGGGGAGCTGTTTTTT. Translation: CASSPPEGNSFTVDTGELFF.

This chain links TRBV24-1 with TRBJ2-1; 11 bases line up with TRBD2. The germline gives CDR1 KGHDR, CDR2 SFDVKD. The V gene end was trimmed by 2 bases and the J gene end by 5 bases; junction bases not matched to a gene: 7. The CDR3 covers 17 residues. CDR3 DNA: TGTGCCACCAGTGATTCTAAACTAGCGGGGGCCCACAATGAGCAGTTCTTC. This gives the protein CATSDSKLAGAHNEQFF.

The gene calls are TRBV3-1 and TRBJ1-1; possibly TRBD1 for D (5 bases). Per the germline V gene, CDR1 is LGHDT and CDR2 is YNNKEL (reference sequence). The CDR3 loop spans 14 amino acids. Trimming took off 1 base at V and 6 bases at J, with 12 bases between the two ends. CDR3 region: CASSQAVSGPEAFF. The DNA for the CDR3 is TGTGCCAGCAGCCAAGCTGTCTCGGGACCTGAAGCTTTCTTT.

CDR3 DNA sequence: TGCAGTGCTAGATGGGGGTTCTACGAGCAGTACTTC. This gives the protein CSARWGFYEQYF. V gene TRBV20-1 combines with J gene TRBJ2-7; D is possibly TRBD1 or TRBD2 (5 bases each). V was shortened by 2 bases and J by 3 bases, with 8 bases between the two germline ends. The CDR3 runs to 12 residues. CDR1 DFQATT and CDR2 SNEGSKA come from the germline V gene (reference sequence).

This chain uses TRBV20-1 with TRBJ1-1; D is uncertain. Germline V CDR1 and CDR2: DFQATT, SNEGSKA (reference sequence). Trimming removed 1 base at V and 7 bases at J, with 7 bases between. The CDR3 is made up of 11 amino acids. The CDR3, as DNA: TGCAGTGCTAGAGTCGGGATTGAAGCTTTCTTT. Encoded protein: CSARVGIEAFF.

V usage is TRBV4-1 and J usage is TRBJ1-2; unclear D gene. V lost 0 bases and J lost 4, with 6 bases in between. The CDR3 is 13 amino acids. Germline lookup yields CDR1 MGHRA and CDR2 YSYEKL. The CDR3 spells CASSQDWSYGYTF. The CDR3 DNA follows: TGCGCCAGCAGCCAAGATTGGAGCTATGGCTACACCTTC.

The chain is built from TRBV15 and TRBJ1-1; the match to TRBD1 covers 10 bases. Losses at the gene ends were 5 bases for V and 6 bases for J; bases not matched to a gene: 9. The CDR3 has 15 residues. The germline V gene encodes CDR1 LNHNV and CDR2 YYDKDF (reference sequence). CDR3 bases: TGTGCCACCAGCGCCCTCCGGGACAGGGGATCTGAAGCTTTCTTT. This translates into CATSALRDRGSEAFF. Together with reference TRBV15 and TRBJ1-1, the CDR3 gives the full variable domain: DAMVIQNPRYQVTQFGKPVTLSCSQTLNHNVMYWYQQKSSQAPKLLFHYYDKDFNNEADTPDNFQSRRPNTSFCFLDIRSPGLGDTAMYLCATSALRDRGSEAFFGQGTRLTVV.

This CDR3 is CASRLGGALAGELFF. Here the CDR3 DNA reads TGTGCCAGCAGACTCGGGGGGGCTCTAGCCGGGGAGCTGTTTTTT. The chain employs TRBV27 and TRBJ2-2; 8 nucleotides line up with TRBD2. The junction had 9 bases not matched to a gene; V was cut back by 6 bases and J by 6 bases. Per germline, CDR1 MNHEY and CDR2 SMNVEV (reference sequence). There are 15 residues in the CDR3.

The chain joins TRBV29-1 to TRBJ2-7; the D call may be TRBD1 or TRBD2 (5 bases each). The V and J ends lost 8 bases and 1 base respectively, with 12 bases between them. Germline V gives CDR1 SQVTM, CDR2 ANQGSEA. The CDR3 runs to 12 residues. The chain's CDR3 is CSFRDGSYEQYF. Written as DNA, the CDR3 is TGCAGCTTCCGGGACGGATCCTACGAGCAGTACTTC.

The DNA for the CDR3 is TGTGCCAGCAGTCTGGACAGGGACACTGAAGCTTTCTTT. This encodes CASSLDRDTEAFF. The chain is built from TRBV5-6 and TRBJ1-1; 8 nucleotides line up with TRBD1. The trim removed 5 bases at V and 3 bases at J, leaving 3 bases unmatched. The CDR3 has 13 residues. Germline V gives CDR1 SGHDT, CDR2 YYEEEE.

CDR3 coding DNA: TGCAGTGCTAGAGCACTTAGCGAAAGCTCCTACAATGAGCAGTTCTTC. Its protein is CSARALSESSYNEQFF. The genes are TRBV20-1 and TRBJ2-1, with D perhaps TRBD2 (5 bases). CDR3 length: 16 amino acids. Trimming cost V 1 base and J 0 bases, with 13 bases left between them. Germline CDR1 and CDR2: DFQATT and SNEGSKA (reference sequence).

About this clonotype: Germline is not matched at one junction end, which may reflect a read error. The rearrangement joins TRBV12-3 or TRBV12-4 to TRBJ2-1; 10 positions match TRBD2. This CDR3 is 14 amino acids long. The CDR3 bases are TGTGCCAGCAGTCTAGCGGGGGCCTACAATGAGCAGTTCTTC. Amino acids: CASSLAGAYNEQFF.

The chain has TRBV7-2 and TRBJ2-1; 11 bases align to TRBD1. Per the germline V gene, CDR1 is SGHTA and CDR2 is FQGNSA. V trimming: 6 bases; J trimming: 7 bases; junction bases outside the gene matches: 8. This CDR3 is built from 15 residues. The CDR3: CASRRDRDRGNEQFF. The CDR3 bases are TGTGCCAGCAGAAGAGACCGGGACAGGGGGAATGAGCAGTTCTTC.